These 14 T cell receptor beta chains came from one sample sequenced in a study of cytomegalovirus exposure and HLA in healthy donors. PCR primers comprised 60 Vbeta and 13 Jbeta primers. Assay: immunoSEQ multiplex PCR; the TCRdb copy retains only in-frame clones and omits some. The repertoire includes about 120,000 clones, around 84% of them detected once, and about 1.7% sits in the top ten. Sequencing was carried out using PBMCs. These receptors originate from a man younger than 30 in good health and CMV-seronegative.

This chain uses TRBV19 with TRBJ1-6; 7 nucleotides match TRBD1. Germline assignment: CDR1 LNHDA and CDR2 SQIVND (reference sequence). Trimming removed 1 base from V and 7 bases from J; junction bases left unmatched: 4. The CDR3 contains 15 residues. The CDR3 protein is CASSIGGTANSPLHF. As DNA, the CDR3 is TGTGCCAGTAGTATAGGAGGGACAGCCAATTCACCCCTCCACTTT.

This clone was seen more than once but under ten times. V usage is TRBV5-1 and J usage is TRBJ1-1; 7 bases match TRBD1. The CDR3 extends over 15 amino acids. Looked up from germline, CDR1 is SGHRS and CDR2 is YFSETQ. V trimming: 0 bases; J trimming: 5 bases; junction bases outside the gene matches: 7. CDR3 in DNA: TGCGCCAGCAGCTTGGATAAACAGGGGAAGACTGAAGCTTTCTTT. Translation: CASSLDKQGKTEAFF. Complete variable domain (other parts from reference TRBV5-1 and TRBJ1-1): KAGVTQTPRYLIKTRGQQVTLSCSPISGHRSVSWYQQTPGQGLQFLFEYFSETQRNKGNFPGRFSGRQFSNSRSEMNVSTLELGDSALYLCASSLDKQGKTEAFFGQGTRLTVV.

J is TRBJ1-1 and V is TRBV2; D is possibly TRBD1 (5 bases). CDR1 is SNHLY and CDR2 is FYNNEI in the germline V gene. There are 15 residues in the CDR3. The V end lost 3 bases, the J end lost 1 base, and 12 bases lay between the germline ends. In nucleotides, the CDR3 is TGTGCCAGCAGTGACTCTCTGACAGCGAACACTGAAGCTTTCTTT. Its translation is CASSDSLTANTEAFF.

This chain uses TRBV4-2 with TRBJ1-2, with unresolved D. The CDR3 is 17 amino acids. V was clipped by 5 bases and J by 2 bases, with 21 bases between them. Germline lookup yields CDR1 LGHNA and CDR2 YNFKEQ. The CDR3 spells CASSIVSGSGGNYGYTF. CDR3 nucleotide sequence: TGTGCCAGCAGCATCGTATCCGGATCGGGAGGGAACTATGGCTACACCTTC.

With regard to this clone: This sample includes further DNA sequences coding for the same CDR3. The chain links TRBV10-3 to TRBJ2-7; no firm D call. The CDR3 length is 14 residues. Germline lookup yields CDR1 ENHRY and CDR2 SYGVKD. V lost 3 bases and J lost 0, with 9 bases in between. CDR3 bases: TGTGCCATCAGTGACCCGGTCCACTCCTACGAGCAGTACTTC. Protein product: CAISDPVHSYEQYF.

The rearrangement links TRBV6-5 to TRBJ2-3; 7 bases map to TRBD2. From germline, CDR1 is MNHEY and CDR2 SVGAGI. J was trimmed by 1 base and V by 0 bases; bases with no gene match: 4. CDR3 length equals 16 residues. The CDR3 reads CASSYSTGRRTDTQYF. Here the CDR3 DNA reads TGTGCCAGCAGTTACTCGACCGGGAGGCGCACAGATACGCAGTATTTT.

DNA of the CDR3: TGTGCCAGCAGCTCACCCCCTAGCGGGGGAAGCTCCTACAATGAGCAGTTCTTC. This translates into CASSSPPSGGSSYNEQFF. The genes are TRBV7-9 and TRBJ2-1, with 10 nucleotides matching TRBD2. The ends lost 4 bases at V and 0 bases at J; junction bases unmatched: 9. The CDR3 runs 18 residues. CDR1 is SEHNR, CDR2 FQNEAQ, per germline (reference sequence).

The chain uses TRBV5-6 and TRBJ2-5, with a tentative D call TRBD1 (6 bases). The CDR3 runs 13 residues. V was cut by 0 bases and J by 5 bases, with 8 bases left in between. Germline V gene data show CDR1 as SGHDT and CDR2 as YYEEEE. CDR3 in DNA: TGTGCCAGCAGCTTGGACAGGGACGAGACCCAGTACTTC. Its translation: CASSLDRDETQYF.

The chain carries TRBV6-5 and TRBJ1-2, with 7 bases that match TRBD1. The CDR3 length is 16 residues. Germline CDR1 is MNHEY and CDR2 is SVGAGI. Trimming took 0 bases from V and 4 from J; bases not matched to a gene: 8. This chain's CDR3 is CASSYSTGKISYGYTF. In nucleotides, the CDR3 is TGTGCCAGCAGTTACTCGACAGGGAAGATCTCCTATGGCTACACCTTC.

The gene calls are TRBV29-1 and TRBJ2-3, with TRBD2 matching over 7 bases. Looked up from germline, CDR1 is SQVTM and CDR2 is ANQGSEA. With 4 bases clipped from V and 1 base from J, the junction kept 5 bases outside the gene matches. The CDR3 totals 14 residues. CDR3 in amino acids: CSVASSGRTDTQYF. In DNA form, the CDR3 reads TGCAGCGTTGCCTCTAGCGGTCGCACAGATACGCAGTATTTT.

The chain recombines TRBV15 with TRBJ2-1; TRBD2 aligns across 9 bases. Germline V gives CDR1 LNHNV, CDR2 YYDKDF (reference sequence). The CDR3 spans 22 residues. With 1 base clipped from V and 0 bases from J, the junction kept 19 bases outside the gene matches. The CDR3 spells CATSRGGGGAPTRSSSYNEQFF. The CDR3 bases are TGTGCCACCAGCAGAGGTGGCGGGGGGGCCCCCACCCGGTCGAGCTCCTACAATGAGCAGTTCTTC.

There are a few counts of this clone. The CDR3 sequence is CASSGLGGRTEAFF. The DNA for the CDR3 is TGTGCCAGCAGCGGGCTGGGGGGGCGGACTGAAGCTTTCTTT. This chain connects TRBV9 to TRBJ1-1; a weak D match, TRBD1 (6 bases). The CDR3 extends over 14 amino acids. Germline V gene lookup returns CDR1 SGDLS and CDR2 YYNGEE. V was pared by 3 bases and J by 5 bases, with 14 bases between.

This clone appeared once. This rearrangement joins TRBV7-2 to TRBJ1-1; no firm D call. With 0 bases removed from V and 8 bases from J, the gap between germline ends came to 13 bases. The CDR3 is 14 residues long. Looked up from germline, CDR1 is SGHTA and CDR2 is FQGNSA. The CDR3 sequence: CASSLAAGNREAFF. CDR3 DNA sequence: TGTGCCAGCAGCTTAGCGGCAGGTAACCGCGAAGCTTTCTTT.

The chain uses TRBV2 and TRBJ1-5; 8 nucleotides align to TRBD1. V was clipped by 0 bases and J by 4 bases; unmatched bases: 5. The germline CDR1 and CDR2 sequences are SNHLY and FYNNEI. The CDR3 totals 16 residues. In DNA, the CDR3 is TGTGCCAGCAGTGAAGCCCCAGGGGGCGCGAATCAGCCCCAGCATTTT. It specifies CASSEAPGGANQPQHF. Full variable domain (rest looked up from reference TRBV2 and TRBJ1-5): EPEVTQTPSHQVTQMGQEVILRCVPISNHLYFYWYRQILGQKVEFLVSFYNNEISEKSEIFDDQFSVERPDGSNFTLKIRSTKLEDSAMYFCASSEAPGGANQPQHFGDGTRLSIL.